The 7 T cell receptor beta chains below were found in one sample sequenced in a study of CD8 T cells in Susac syndrome. RNA was extracted with the RNeasy kit, and a quantity of roughly 0.45 to 1 ug was reverse transcribed using random hexamers. TCRdb ran MiXCR on the immunoSEQ multiplex PCR reads and lists one entry per CDR3 protein. The sample contains 200,000 to 250,000 distinct CDR3 sequences, 90% to 95% of which appear only once. Sequenced material: CD8+ T cells from PBMCs. All receptors come from a human donor with multiple sclerosis.

The sample holds a few counts of this clonotype. V gene TRBV9 combines with J gene TRBJ2-2, with D perhaps TRBD2 (5 bases). This CDR3 contains 13 residues. Between the trimmed V and J ends, which lost 4 bases and 5 bases, there was a span of 9 bases. In germline, CDR1 is SGDLS, CDR2 YYNGEE. CDR3 region: CASSIRGTGELFF. The DNA of the CDR3 is TGTGCCAGCAGCATACGAGGGACCGGGGAGCTGTTTTTT.

The CDR3 DNA sequence: TGTGCCTGGAGCCTACAGGGTTCCCAGCCCCAGCATTTT. Protein sequence: CAWSLQGSQPQHF. The rearrangement joins TRBV30 to TRBJ1-5; D might be TRBD1 (6 bases). Trimming shortened V by 3 bases and J by 7 bases, and 13 bases separated the two germline ends. CDR1 and CDR2 from the germline V gene are GTSNPN and SVGIG (reference sequence). This CDR3 contains 13 residues.

The V and J genes are TRBV5-1 and TRBJ2-7; the D gene is possibly TRBD1 (6 bases). Germline CDR1 and CDR2: SGHRS and YFSETQ. This CDR3 region has 16 residues. Trimming pared 1 base from V and 0 bases from J, leaving 14 bases between. The CDR3 here is CASSLFWQTGSYEQYF. The CDR3 DNA sequence: TGCGCCAGCAGCTTGTTTTGGCAGACAGGCTCCTACGAGCAGTACTTC.

The rearrangement links TRBV29-1 to TRBJ2-1; perhaps TRBD2 as D (5 bases). V was pared by 2 bases and J by 8 bases, with 10 bases between. Germline V CDR1 and CDR2: SQVTM, ANQGSEA. CDR3 length equals 12 residues. Written as DNA, the CDR3 is TGCAGCGTTGAAACGGCGGGCGATGAGCAGTTCTTC. The encoded protein is CSVETAGDEQFF.

J is TRBJ1-3 and V is TRBV4-1, with a weak D call TRBD1 (5 bases). Trimming took off 0 bases at V and 1 base at J, with 13 bases between the two ends. Germline-derived CDR1 and CDR2 are MGHRA and YSYEKL. This CDR3 has 17 residues. This CDR3 is CASSQDPNQGSGNTIYF. The CDR3 bases are TGCGCCAGCAGCCAAGACCCAAACCAGGGTTCTGGAAACACCATATATTTT.

The chain carries TRBV20-1 and TRBJ2-7; the match to TRBD2 covers 16 bases. The germline CDR1 and CDR2 sequences are DFQATT and SNEGSKA (reference sequence). This CDR3 has 16 residues. V lost 5 bases, J lost 6 bases, and 10 bases stayed unmatched. CDR3 sequence: CSAFGTSGRAHGEQYF. DNA for the CDR3: TGCAGTGCTTTTGGGACTAGCGGGAGGGCCCATGGCGAGCAGTACTTC.

This clonotype has just one count. This sequence joins TRBV11-2 and TRBJ2-1; D is unresolved. V dropped 5 bases and J dropped 2 bases, with 13 bases sitting between them. Germline lookup yields CDR1 SGHAT and CDR2 FQNNGV. This CDR3 contains 15 residues. DNA of the CDR3: TGTGCCAGCAGCCTCACGGGTGGGACCTACAATGAGCAGTTCTTC. Its translation: CASSLTGGTYNEQFF. Complete variable domain (other parts from reference TRBV11-2 and TRBJ2-1): EAGVAQSPRYKIIEKRQSVAFWCNPISGHATLYWYQQILGQGPKLLIQFQNNGVVDDSQLPKDRFSAERLKGVDSTLKIQPAKLEDSAVYLCASSLTGGTYNEQFFGPGTRLTVL.